This TCR beta chain was sequenced in a study of neurological immune-mediated disorders. MiXCR, run by TCRdb on the 5' RACE reads, gives a single entry per CDR3 protein. The sample shows tens of thousands of distinct CDR3 sequences, 2.6% of them seen only once. Germline-derived CDR1 and CDR2 are SGHRS and YFSETQ. Unmatched junction bases numbered 10, after V lost 2 bases and J lost 2 bases. This CDR3 comprises 18 residues. This clonotype showed up many times. This chain connects TRBV5-1 to TRBJ2-1, with TRBD2 identical over 10 bases. The clonotype originates from a woman aged 25 to 39 with multiple sclerosis. The sequenced sample consisted of PBMCs. The CDR3 DNA sequence: TGCGCCAGCAGCTTAAGAACTAGCGGGAAACTGACCTACAATGAGCAGTTCTTC. Translating gives CASSLRTSGKLTYNEQFF.